What follows describes a single T cell receptor (beta chain). The sample belongs to a study of blood T cell repertoires in COVID-19. There are 14 residues in the CDR3. The germline gives CDR1 WSHSY, CDR2 SAAADI. V shed 0 bases and J shed 8 bases, with 13 bases lying between them. The assay was immunoSEQ multiplex PCR, and TCRdb's table has in-frame clones only and misses some. Counted here are about 150,000 clones, roughly 84% occurring once; the ten biggest clones make up over 0.55%. This TCR was recovered from a man aged 55 to 70 with COVID-19, enrolled during active disease. This chain connects TRBV10-2 to TRBJ1-2; TRBD1 might be the D (5 bases). The sequenced sample consisted of peripheral blood. CDR3 sequence (DNA): TGCGCCAGCAGTGAGTCCCAGCGGGGGGGAGGCTACACCTTC. It is translated as CASSESQRGGGYTF.